The rows below give T cell receptor beta chains drawn from one sample of a study of blood T cell repertoires in COVID-19. Produced via immunoSEQ multiplex PCR; TCRdb's table is partial and in-frame only. The sample consists of approximately 70,000 clones, around 93% of them appearing once. The sample taken for sequencing was peripheral blood. These receptors were collected from a woman aged 55-75 years with active COVID-19. The CDR3 runs from the conserved cysteine through the conserved F or W. The order of the fields is V gene, D gene, J gene, clone size, CDR3 DNA, CDR3 protein. D genes are given only for firm matches. Where a row states a size, it is once, few, many or the class of an expanded clone; other rows omit it.

V: TRBV5-6; D: TRBD1; J: TRBJ2-7; size: -; DNA: TGTGCCAGCAGCTCAAGACCAGGGACAGGCTACGAGCAGTACTTC; CDR3: CASSSRPGTGYEQYF
V: TRBV18; D: TRBD1; J: TRBJ1-1; size: -; DNA: TGTGCCAGCTCACCACTGACCCTCGTACACAGGGGCGTACTCATGAACACTGAAGCTTTCTTT; CDR3: CASSPLTLVHRGVLMNTEAFF
V: TRBV5-4; D: TRBD2; J: TRBJ2-1; size: -; DNA: TGTGCCAGCAGCTTGGGGCGGGAGGGATACAATGAGCAGTTCTTC; CDR3: CASSLGREGYNEQFF
V: TRBV30; D: TRBD2; J: TRBJ2-2; size: -; DNA: TGTGCCTGGAGTGTTCGAGCGGGAGGGGGCACCGGGGAGCTGTTTTTT; CDR3: CAWSVRAGGGTGELFF
V: TRBV5-1; D: -; J: TRBJ1-1; size: -; DNA: TGCGCCAGCAGCTTTAGCGGCACCCCGAACACTGAAGCTTTCTTT; CDR3: CASSFSGTPNTEAFF
V: TRBV5-1; D: -; J: TRBJ1-1; size: -; DNA: TGCGCCAGCAGCTTGGACGGCAGGTTTAACACTGAAGCTTTCTTT; CDR3: CASSLDGRFNTEAFF
V: TRBV6-5; D: -; J: TRBJ2-7; size: -; DNA: TGTGCCACCATAACAGGGTTCTACGAGCAGTACTTC; CDR3: CATITGFYEQYF
V: TRBV9; D: TRBD2; J: TRBJ2-5; size: -; DNA: TGTGCCAGCAGCGTAGCGGCGGGAGCGCAAGAGACCCAGTACTTC; CDR3: CASSVAAGAQETQYF
V: TRBV5-1; D: -; J: TRBJ1-1; size: -; DNA: TGCGCCAGCAGCCAAGACAGCCTAGGCACTGAAGCTTTCTTT; CDR3: CASSQDSLGTEAFF
V: TRBV28; D: -; J: TRBJ2-2; size: -; DNA: TGTGCCAGCAGTGTTACTAGCCCCGAAATCGGGGAGCTGTTTTTT; CDR3: CASSVTSPEIGELFF
V: TRBV28; D: TRBD2; J: TRBJ2-1; size: -; DNA: TGTGCCAGCAGCCGTCCGGGACTAGCGGGAGGGCCCCTGAATGAGCAGTTCTTC; CDR3: CASSRPGLAGGPLNEQFF
V: TRBV11-2; D: -; J: TRBJ1-3; size: few; DNA: TGTGCCAGCAGCTCCGGACAGGGAAACACCATATATTTT; CDR3: CASSSGQGNTIYF
V: TRBV19; D: TRBD1; J: TRBJ2-5; size: -; DNA: TGTGCCAGTAGTCCAGGTGGCAAGGGGGCGGATCAGACCCAGTACTTC; CDR3: CASSPGGKGADQTQYF
V: TRBV6-5; D: TRBD1; J: TRBJ1-5; size: -; DNA: TGTGCCAGCAGTTCCGTGACAGGGGGCTGGCAGCCCCAGCATTTT; CDR3: CASSSVTGGWQPQHF
V: TRBV30; D: TRBD1; J: TRBJ1-5; size: -; DNA: TGTGCCTGGAGTGTACTAACAGGGGTGGGTCAGCCCCAGCATTTT; CDR3: CAWSVLTGVGQPQHF
V: TRBV21-1; D: -; J: TRBJ1-1; size: -; DNA: TGTGCCAGCAGCAAAGGTGTCGGCAGGGGGTTGCGTACTGAAGCTTTCTTT; CDR3: CASSKGVGRGLRTEAFF
V: TRBV11-3; D: TRBD2; J: TRBJ2-1; size: -; DNA: TGTGCCAGCAGCTTGGAGTCTGGGGGAGGGTATGAGCAGTTCTTC; CDR3: CASSLESGGGYEQFF
V: TRBV27; D: TRBD1; J: TRBJ2-2; size: -; DNA: TGTGCCAGCAGTTTATTACAGGGGAGTTACACCGGGGAGCTGTTTTTT; CDR3: CASSLLQGSYTGELFF
V: TRBV15; D: -; J: TRBJ1-5; size: -; DNA: TGTGCCACCAGCAGAGAAGGGGATCCTAGCAATCAGCCCCAGCATTTT; CDR3: CATSREGDPSNQPQHF
V: TRBV7-9; D: -; J: TRBJ2-1; size: -; DNA: TGTGCCAGCAGCTTAGGAGATGCTGCCAATGAGCAGTTCTTC; CDR3: CASSLGDAANEQFF
V: TRBV5-1; D: -; J: TRBJ2-7; size: -; DNA: TGCGCCAGCAGCCCGGCAGGGGGGTACGAGCAGTACTTC; CDR3: CASSPAGGYEQYF
V: TRBV28; D: -; J: TRBJ1-3; size: -; DNA: TGTGCCAGCAGTTTACTGCAGGGGACGTCCGGAAACACCATATATTTT; CDR3: CASSLLQGTSGNTIYF
V: TRBV19; D: TRBD2; J: TRBJ2-3; size: -; DNA: TGTGCCAGTAGTATGGGACTAGTCGCAGATACGCAGTATTTT; CDR3: CASSMGLVADTQYF
V: TRBV18; D: -; J: TRBJ1-2; size: -; DNA: TGTGCCAGCTCACCCGGGGGGGACTATGGCTACACCTTC; CDR3: CASSPGGDYGYTF
V: TRBV3-1/TRBV3-2; D: -; J: TRBJ1-2; size: -; DNA: TGTGCCAGCAGCCACAGGGACTATGGCTACACCTTC; CDR3: CASSHRDYGYTF
V: TRBV2; D: TRBD2; J: TRBJ2-1; size: -; DNA: TGTGCCAGCAGTTTCTCTAGCGGGAGGGAGGGTGAGCAGTTCTTC; CDR3: CASSFSSGREGEQFF
V: TRBV24-1; D: -; J: TRBJ1-5; size: -; DNA: TGTGCCACCAGTGACCGATCGGGGGATGGCAATCAGCCCCAGCATTTT; CDR3: CATSDRSGDGNQPQHF
V: TRBV5-1; D: TRBD2; J: TRBJ2-1; size: -; DNA: TGCGCCAGCAGATTTACTAGCGGAATCGGGGATGAGCAGTTCTTC; CDR3: CASRFTSGIGDEQFF
V: TRBV15; D: TRBD1; J: TRBJ1-5; size: -; DNA: TGTGCCACCAGCGACCGGGACAGGTCCTATGGGAACAATCAGCCCCAGCATTTT; CDR3: CATSDRDRSYGNNQPQHF
V: TRBV3-1/TRBV3-2; D: -; J: TRBJ2-7; size: -; DNA: TGTGCCAGCAGCCAGCCGGACAAAGGCGACTACGAGCAGTACTTC; CDR3: CASSQPDKGDYEQYF
V: TRBV19; D: -; J: TRBJ2-3; size: -; DNA: TGTGCCAGTAGTATCTCCCACACCACAGATACGCAGTATTTT; CDR3: CASSISHTTDTQYF
V: TRBV3-1/TRBV3-2; D: TRBD1; J: TRBJ2-1; size: few; DNA: TGTGCCAGCAGCCATTTGGGGACAGGGGGCTTCAATGAGCAGTTCTTC; CDR3: CASSHLGTGGFNEQFF
V: TRBV20-1; D: -; J: TRBJ2-4; size: -; DNA: TGCAGTGCTAAGGCAGGGGCCTTGCGGTACTTC; CDR3: CSAKAGALRYF
V: TRBV28; D: TRBD1; J: TRBJ2-7; size: -; DNA: TGTGCCAGCAGTTTACCAGGGGGCGGAGGCGAGCAGTACTTC; CDR3: CASSLPGGGGEQYF
V: TRBV30; D: TRBD1; J: TRBJ1-2; size: -; DNA: TGTGCCTGGGCGGGACAGCAGGGCTATGGCTACACCTTC; CDR3: CAWAGQQGYGYTF
V: TRBV5-4; D: TRBD2; J: TRBJ2-4; size: -; DNA: TGTGCCAGCAGCTTGGTGTCGGCGGGAGTTAAAAACATTCAGTACTTC; CDR3: CASSLVSAGVKNIQYF
V: TRBV23-1; D: TRBD1; J: TRBJ2-7; size: once; DNA: TGCGCCAGCAGTCGTCGGGACAGGGAGTACCCCTCCTACGAGCAGTACTTC; CDR3: CASSRRDREYPSYEQYF
V: TRBV27; D: -; J: TRBJ2-2; size: -; DNA: TGTGCCAGCAGTTCTTGGGGGGACCCAGAAAACACCGGGGAGCTGTTTTTT; CDR3: CASSSWGDPENTGELFF
V: TRBV18; D: -; J: TRBJ2-5; size: -; DNA: TGTGCCAGCTCACCAGGTCCGGAGGTTTACCAAGAGACCCAGTACTTC; CDR3: CASSPGPEVYQETQYF
V: TRBV6-5; D: TRBD2; J: TRBJ2-1; size: -; DNA: TGTGCCAGCAGTCTAGCGGGCGACAATGAGCAGTTCTTC; CDR3: CASSLAGDNEQFF
V: TRBV21-1; D: -; J: TRBJ2-3; size: -; DNA: TGTGCCACCAAAGGCCTAGCGGGAGGCCCCGATCCCCCAGATACGCAGTATTTT; CDR3: CATKGLAGGPDPPDTQYF
V: TRBV27; D: TRBD2; J: TRBJ2-7; size: -; DNA: TGTGCCAGCAGTCTACGGGAGGGAAACTACGAGCAGTACTTC; CDR3: CASSLREGNYEQYF
V: TRBV28; D: TRBD2; J: TRBJ2-7; size: -; DNA: TGTGCCAGCAACCTCTTTAGCGCGGGGGGTCCCTACGAGCAGTACTTC; CDR3: CASNLFSAGGPYEQYF
V: TRBV3-1/TRBV3-2; D: TRBD1; J: TRBJ2-6; size: -; DNA: TGTGCCAGCAGCCAACGGGACAGACTTATCTCTGGGGCCAACGTCCTGACTTTC; CDR3: CASSQRDRLISGANVLTF
V: TRBV9; D: -; J: TRBJ2-1; size: -; DNA: TGTGCCAGCAGCGAGCGTGGGTCCTACAATGAGCAGTTCTTC; CDR3: CASSERGSYNEQFF
V: TRBV4-1; D: -; J: TRBJ2-7; size: -; DNA: TGCGCCAGCAGCCAAGATACCAGGGCCTACGAGCAGTACTTC; CDR3: CASSQDTRAYEQYF
V: TRBV30; D: TRBD1; J: TRBJ2-7; size: -; DNA: TGTGCCTGGAGTGTTGGGGACAGGGTAGGCGAGCAGTACTTC; CDR3: CAWSVGDRVGEQYF
V: TRBV6-5; D: -; J: TRBJ2-4; size: -; DNA: TGTGCCAGCACCCCATTGGCCAAAAACATTCAGTACTTC; CDR3: CASTPLAKNIQYF
V: TRBV6-4; D: -; J: TRBJ1-6; size: -; DNA: TGTGCCAGCAGTGACATGAGGAACTCCTATAATTCACCCCTCCACTTT; CDR3: CASSDMRNSYNSPLHF
V: TRBV7-8; D: -; J: TRBJ2-7; size: -; DNA: TGTGCCAGCAGCTTAAATCCCTTCGCCTACGAGCAGTACTTC; CDR3: CASSLNPFAYEQYF
V: TRBV2; D: TRBD2; J: TRBJ2-1; size: -; DNA: TGTGCCAGCAGTCGAAGCCTAGCGGCAGTTAATGAGCAGTTCTTC; CDR3: CASSRSLAAVNEQFF
V: TRBV11-2; D: -; J: TRBJ2-7; size: -; DNA: TGTGCCAGCAGCTTAGATATATTTTCGGGCGAGCAGTACTTC; CDR3: CASSLDIFSGEQYF
V: TRBV28; D: TRBD2; J: TRBJ2-1; size: -; DNA: TGTGCCAGCGGACCGGGACTAGCGAGCCCCAAGCAGTTCTTC; CDR3: CASGPGLASPKQFF